The present TCR beta chain was sequenced within a study of CD8 T cells in ankylosing spondylitis. TCR beta libraries were made by quantitative 5'-RACE with molecular barcodes. MiXCR, run by TCRdb on the 5' RACE reads, gives a single entry per CDR3 protein. The data hold around 450,000 distinct CDR3 sequences, with more than 25% observed a single time. Remarks on this clonotype: Its antigen is unidentified.

The CDR3 is 13 amino acids. From germline, CDR1 is SGDLS and CDR2 YYNGEE. V gave up 0 bases and J gave up 7 bases; unmatched junction bases: 2. Study results and limitations: Earlier literature documents some of the motif variants in reactive arthritis synovial fluid and blood. Blood of patients with ankylosing spondylitis appeared to be characterized by a TCR beta motif of eight or nine highly homologous variants. Disease-linked clones, CD8+, were relatively rare in peripheral blood.

The sample taken for sequencing was blood, either unsorted or a sorted T cell fraction (not recorded which). The receptor comes from a male donor with ankylosing spondylitis. The chain carries TRBV9 and TRBJ2-3; 7 bases agree with TRBD2. The CDR3 sequence: CASSVGTRYTQYF. Here the CDR3 DNA reads TGTGCCAGCAGCGTAGGGACTAGATATACGCAGTATTTT.